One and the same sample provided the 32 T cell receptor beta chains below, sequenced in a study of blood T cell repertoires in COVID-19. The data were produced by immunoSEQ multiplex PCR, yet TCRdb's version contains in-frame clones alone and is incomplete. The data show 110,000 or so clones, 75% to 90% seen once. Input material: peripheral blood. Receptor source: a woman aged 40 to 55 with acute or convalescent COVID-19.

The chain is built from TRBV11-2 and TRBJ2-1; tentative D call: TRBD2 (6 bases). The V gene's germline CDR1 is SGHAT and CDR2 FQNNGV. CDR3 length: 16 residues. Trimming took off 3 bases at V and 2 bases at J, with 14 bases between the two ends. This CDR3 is CASSLGGAGPYNEQFF. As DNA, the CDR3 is TGTGCCAGCAGCTTGGGCGGGGCTGGGCCCTACAATGAGCAGTTCTTC.

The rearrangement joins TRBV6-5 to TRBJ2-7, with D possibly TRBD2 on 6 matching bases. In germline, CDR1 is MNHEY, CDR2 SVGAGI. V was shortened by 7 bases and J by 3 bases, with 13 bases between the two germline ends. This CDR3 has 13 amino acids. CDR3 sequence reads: CASNLGGVYEQYF. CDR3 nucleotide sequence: TGTGCCAGCAATCTCGGCGGGGTCTACGAGCAGTACTTC.

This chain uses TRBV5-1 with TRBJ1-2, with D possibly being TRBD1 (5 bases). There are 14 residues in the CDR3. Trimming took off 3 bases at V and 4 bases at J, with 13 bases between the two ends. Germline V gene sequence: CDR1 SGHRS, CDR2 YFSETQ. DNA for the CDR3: TGCGCCAGCAGCTCGGGGACGGGAGTCTATGGCTACACCTTC. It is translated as CASSSGTGVYGYTF.

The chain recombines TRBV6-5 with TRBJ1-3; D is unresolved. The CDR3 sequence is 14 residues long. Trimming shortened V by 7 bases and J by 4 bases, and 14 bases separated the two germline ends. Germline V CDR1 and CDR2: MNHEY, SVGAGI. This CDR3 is CASTTANWGNTIYF. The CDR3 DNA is TGTGCCAGCACCACAGCCAACTGGGGAAACACCATATATTTT.

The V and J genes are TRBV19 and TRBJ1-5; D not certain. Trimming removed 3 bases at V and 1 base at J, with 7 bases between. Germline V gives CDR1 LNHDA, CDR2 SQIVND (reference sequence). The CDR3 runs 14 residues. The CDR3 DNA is TGTGCCAGTAGTATCGAACTAAGCAATCAGCCCCAGCATTTT. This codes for CASSIELSNQPQHF.

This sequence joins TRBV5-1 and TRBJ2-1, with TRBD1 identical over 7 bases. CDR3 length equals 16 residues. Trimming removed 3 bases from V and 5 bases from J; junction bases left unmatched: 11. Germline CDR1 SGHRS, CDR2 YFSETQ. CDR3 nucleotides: TGCGCCAGCAGCTGGGCCCGAGGGACAGACAACAATGAGCAGTTCTTC. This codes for CASSWARGTDNNEQFF.

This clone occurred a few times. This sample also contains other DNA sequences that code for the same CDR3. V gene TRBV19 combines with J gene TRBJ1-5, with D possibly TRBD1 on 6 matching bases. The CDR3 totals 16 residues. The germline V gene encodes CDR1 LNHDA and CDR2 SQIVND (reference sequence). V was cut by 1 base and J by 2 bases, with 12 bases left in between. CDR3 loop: CASSIAGRQGNQPQHF. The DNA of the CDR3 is TGTGCCAGTAGTATAGCCGGAAGACAGGGCAATCAGCCCCAGCATTTT.

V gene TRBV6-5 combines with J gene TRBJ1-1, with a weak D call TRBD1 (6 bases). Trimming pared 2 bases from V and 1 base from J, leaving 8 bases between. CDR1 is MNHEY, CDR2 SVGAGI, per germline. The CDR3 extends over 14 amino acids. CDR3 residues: CASSYGTQNTEAFF. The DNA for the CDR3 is TGTGCCAGCAGTTACGGGACACAGAACACTGAAGCTTTCTTT.

The CDR3 here is CASSLQGHEQFF. The CDR3 DNA follows: TGTGCCAGCAGCTTACAGGGCCATGAGCAGTTCTTC. The gene calls are TRBV5-8 and TRBJ2-1, with a possible D match to TRBD1 (6 bases). The germline gives CDR1 SGHTS, CDR2 YDEGEE. The CDR3 loop spans 12 amino acids. V was shortened by 2 bases and J by 8 bases, with 8 bases between the two germline ends. Based on the CDR3 plus reference TRBV5-8 and TRBJ2-1, the full variable domain is EAGVTQSPTHLIKTRGQQATLRCSPISGHTSVYWYQQALGLGLQFLLWYDEGEERNRGNFPPRFSGRQFPNYSSELNVNALELEDSALYLCASSLQGHEQFFGPGTRLTVL.

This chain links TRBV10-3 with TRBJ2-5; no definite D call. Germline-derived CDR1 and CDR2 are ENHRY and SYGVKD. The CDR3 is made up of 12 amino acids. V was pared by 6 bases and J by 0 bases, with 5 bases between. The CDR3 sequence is CAISQYQETQYF. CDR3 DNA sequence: TGTGCCATCAGCCAGTACCAAGAGACCCAGTACTTC.

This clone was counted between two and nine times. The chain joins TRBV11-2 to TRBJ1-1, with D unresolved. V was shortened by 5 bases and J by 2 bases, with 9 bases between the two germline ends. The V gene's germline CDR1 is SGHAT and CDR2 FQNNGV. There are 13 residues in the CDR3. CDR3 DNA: TGTGCCAGCAGCAGCCACCTCAACACTGAAGCTTTCTTT. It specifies CASSSHLNTEAFF.

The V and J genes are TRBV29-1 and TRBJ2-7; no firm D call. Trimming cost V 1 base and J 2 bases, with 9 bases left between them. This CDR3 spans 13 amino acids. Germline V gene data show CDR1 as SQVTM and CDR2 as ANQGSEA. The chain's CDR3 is CSVEGQKPYEQYF. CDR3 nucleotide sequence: TGCAGCGTTGAAGGGCAAAAACCCTACGAGCAGTACTTC.

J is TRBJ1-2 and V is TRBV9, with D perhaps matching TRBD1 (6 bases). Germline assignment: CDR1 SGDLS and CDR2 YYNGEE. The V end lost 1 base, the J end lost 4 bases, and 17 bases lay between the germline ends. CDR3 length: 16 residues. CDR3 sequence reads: CASSVSWGTTVYGYTF. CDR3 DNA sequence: TGTGCCAGCAGCGTAAGTTGGGGGACAACCGTCTATGGCTACACCTTC.

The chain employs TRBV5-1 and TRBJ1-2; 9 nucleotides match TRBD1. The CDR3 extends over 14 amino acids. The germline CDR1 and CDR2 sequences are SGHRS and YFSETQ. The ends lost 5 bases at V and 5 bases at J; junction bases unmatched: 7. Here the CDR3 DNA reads TGCGCCAGCAGTACAGGGGGCGCAGGGTATGGCTACACCTTC. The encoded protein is CASSTGGAGYGYTF.

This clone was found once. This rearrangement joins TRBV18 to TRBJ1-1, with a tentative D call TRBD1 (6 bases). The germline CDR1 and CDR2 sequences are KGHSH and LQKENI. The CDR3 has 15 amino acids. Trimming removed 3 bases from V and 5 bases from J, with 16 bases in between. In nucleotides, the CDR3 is TGTGCCAGCTCACCTTTTTGGCCACAGGGAACTGAAGCTTTCTTT. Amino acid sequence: CASSPFWPQGTEAFF.

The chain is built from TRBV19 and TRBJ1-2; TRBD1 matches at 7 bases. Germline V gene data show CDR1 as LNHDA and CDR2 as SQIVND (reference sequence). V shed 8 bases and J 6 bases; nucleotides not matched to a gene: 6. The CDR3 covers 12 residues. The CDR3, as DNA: TGTGCCAGTTTAAACAGGGGAAATGGCTACACCTTC. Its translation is CASLNRGNGYTF.

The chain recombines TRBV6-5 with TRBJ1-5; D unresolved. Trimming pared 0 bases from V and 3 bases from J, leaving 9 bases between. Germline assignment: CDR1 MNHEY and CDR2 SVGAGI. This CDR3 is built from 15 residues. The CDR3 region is CASSYSYRSNQPQHF. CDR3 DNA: TGTGCCAGCAGTTACTCGTACAGATCCAATCAGCCCCAGCATTTT.

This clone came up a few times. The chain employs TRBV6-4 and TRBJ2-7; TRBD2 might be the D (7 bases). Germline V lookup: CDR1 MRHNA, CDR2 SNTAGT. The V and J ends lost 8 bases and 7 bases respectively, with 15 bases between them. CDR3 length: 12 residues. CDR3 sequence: CASFRRGREQYF. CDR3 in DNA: TGTGCCAGCTTCAGGCGGGGGCGAGAGCAGTACTTC.

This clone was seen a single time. Here the CDR3 DNA reads TGTGCCAGTAGTAGACGTTTAGGACAGAGACTAGCCAAAAACATTCAGTACTTC. Translated, it gives CASSRRLGQRLAKNIQYF. The chain couples TRBV19 to TRBJ2-4; weak D call: TRBD1 (6 bases). Germline CDR1 LNHDA, CDR2 SQIVND (reference sequence). There are 18 residues in the CDR3. V was clipped by 4 bases and J by 0 bases, with 19 bases between them.

CDR3 DNA: TGTGCCAGCAGTACCGGGACAGCCCTATTATACACCTTC. This sequence encodes CASSTGTALLYTF. V gene TRBV2 combines with J gene TRBJ1-2; 7 nucleotides agree with TRBD1. The V and J ends lost 5 bases and 11 bases, in that order; junction bases with no gene match: 11. CDR1 is SNHLY, CDR2 FYNNEI, per germline. This CDR3 has 13 residues.

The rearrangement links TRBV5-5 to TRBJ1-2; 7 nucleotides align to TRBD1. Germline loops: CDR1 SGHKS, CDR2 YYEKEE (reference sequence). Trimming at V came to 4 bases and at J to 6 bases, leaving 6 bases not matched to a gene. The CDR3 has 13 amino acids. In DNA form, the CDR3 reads TGTGCCAGCAGCACGGGACAGTCTGATGGCTACACCTTC. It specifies CASSTGQSDGYTF. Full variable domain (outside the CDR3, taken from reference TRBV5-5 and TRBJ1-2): DAGVTQSPTHLIKTRGQQVTLRCSPISGHKSVSWYQQVLGQGPQFIFQYYEKEERGRGNFPDRFSARQFPNYSSELNVNALLLGDSALYLCASSTGQSDGYTFGSGTRLTVV.

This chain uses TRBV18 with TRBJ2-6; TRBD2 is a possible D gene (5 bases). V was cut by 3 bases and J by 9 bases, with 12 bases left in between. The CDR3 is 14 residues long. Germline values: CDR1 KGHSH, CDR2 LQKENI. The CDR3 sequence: CASSPSSRGNVLTF. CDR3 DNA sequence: TGTGCCAGCTCACCCAGTTCTCGGGGCAACGTCCTGACTTTC.

CDR3 bases: TGTGCCAGCAGCCTACGCGCTGGGCCGTCTAGCACAGATACGCAGTATTTT. Translated, it gives CASSLRAGPSSTDTQYF. The chain joins TRBV6-2 or TRBV6-3 to TRBJ2-3; D uncertain. Germline loops: CDR1 MNHEY, CDR2 SVGEGT. The CDR3 is 17 residues long. V lost 6 bases to trimming and J lost 0 bases, with 19 bases between them.

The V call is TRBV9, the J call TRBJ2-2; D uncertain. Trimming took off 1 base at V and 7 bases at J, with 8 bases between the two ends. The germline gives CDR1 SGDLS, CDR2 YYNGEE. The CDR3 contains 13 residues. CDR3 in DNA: TGTGCCAGCAGCGTAATTCCGGGCGGGGAGCTGTTTTTT. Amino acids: CASSVIPGGELFF.

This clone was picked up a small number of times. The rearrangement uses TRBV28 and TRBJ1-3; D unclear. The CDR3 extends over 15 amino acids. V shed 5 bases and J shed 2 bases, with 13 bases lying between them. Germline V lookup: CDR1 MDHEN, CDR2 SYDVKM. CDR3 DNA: TGTGCCAGCAGTCGCCCAGTCGGGACTGGAAACACCATATATTTT. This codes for CASSRPVGTGNTIYF.

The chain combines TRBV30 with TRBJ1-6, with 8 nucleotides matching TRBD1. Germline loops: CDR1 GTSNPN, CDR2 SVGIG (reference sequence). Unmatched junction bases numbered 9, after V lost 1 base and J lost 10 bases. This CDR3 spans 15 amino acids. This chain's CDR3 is CAWSAPTGGSSPLHF. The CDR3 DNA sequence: TGTGCCTGGAGTGCCCCCACAGGGGGAAGCTCACCCCTCCACTTT.

The CDR3 spells CSVEVRQGARADTQYF. The CDR3 DNA reads TGCAGCGTTGAAGTCCGACAGGGGGCGAGGGCAGATACGCAGTATTTT. The chain has TRBV29-1 and TRBJ2-3, with 10 bases lining up with TRBD1. The germline V gene encodes CDR1 SQVTM and CDR2 ANQGSEA. The V gene end was trimmed by 1 base and the J gene end by 4 bases; junction bases not matched to a gene: 8. The CDR3 runs to 16 residues.

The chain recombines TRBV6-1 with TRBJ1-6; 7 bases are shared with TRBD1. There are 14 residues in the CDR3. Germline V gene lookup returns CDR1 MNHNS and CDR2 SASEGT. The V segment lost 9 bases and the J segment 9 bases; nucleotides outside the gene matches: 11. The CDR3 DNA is TGTGCCAGTAACAACCGGGACAGTAGTTCACCCCTCCACTTT. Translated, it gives CASNNRDSSSPLHF.

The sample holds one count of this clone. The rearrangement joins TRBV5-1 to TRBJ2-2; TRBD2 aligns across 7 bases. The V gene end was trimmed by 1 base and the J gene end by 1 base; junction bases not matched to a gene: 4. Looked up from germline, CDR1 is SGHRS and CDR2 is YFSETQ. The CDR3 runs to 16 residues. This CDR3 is CASSLFPSGNTGELFF. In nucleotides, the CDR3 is TGCGCCAGCAGCTTGTTCCCTAGCGGGAACACCGGGGAGCTGTTTTTT.

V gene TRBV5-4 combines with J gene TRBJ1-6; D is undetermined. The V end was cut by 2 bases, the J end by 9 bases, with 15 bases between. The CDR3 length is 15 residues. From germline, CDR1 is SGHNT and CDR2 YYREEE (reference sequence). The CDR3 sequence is CASSLKEVISSPLHF. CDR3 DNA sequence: TGTGCCAGCAGCTTAAAAGAGGTTATCAGTTCACCCCTCCACTTT.

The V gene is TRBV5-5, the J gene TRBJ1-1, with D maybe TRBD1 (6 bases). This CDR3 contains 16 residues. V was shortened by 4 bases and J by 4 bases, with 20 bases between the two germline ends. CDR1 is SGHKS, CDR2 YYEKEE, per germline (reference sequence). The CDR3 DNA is TGTGCCAGCAGCCCCGGGACAAGGGAGAGGGGCACTGAAGCTTTCTTT. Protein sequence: CASSPGTRERGTEAFF.

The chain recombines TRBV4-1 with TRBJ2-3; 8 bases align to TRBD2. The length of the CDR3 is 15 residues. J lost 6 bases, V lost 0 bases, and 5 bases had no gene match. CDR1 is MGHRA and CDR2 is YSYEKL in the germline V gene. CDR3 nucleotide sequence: TGCGCCAGCAGCCAAGAGCGGGGGGTTAGGGATACGCAGTATTTT. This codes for CASSQERGVRDTQYF.